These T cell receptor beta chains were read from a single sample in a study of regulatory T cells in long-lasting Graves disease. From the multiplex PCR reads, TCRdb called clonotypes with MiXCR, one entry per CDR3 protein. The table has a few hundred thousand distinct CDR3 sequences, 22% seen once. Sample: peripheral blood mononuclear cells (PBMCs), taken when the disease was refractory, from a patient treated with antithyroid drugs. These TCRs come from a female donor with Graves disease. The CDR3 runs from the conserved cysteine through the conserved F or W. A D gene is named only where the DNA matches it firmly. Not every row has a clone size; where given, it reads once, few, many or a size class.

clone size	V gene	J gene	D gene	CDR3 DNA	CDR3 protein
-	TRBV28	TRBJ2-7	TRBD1	TGTGCCAGCAGTACCGAGCCGGGGGACAGGTACGAGCAGTACTTC	CASSTEPGDRYEQYF
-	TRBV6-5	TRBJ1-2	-	TGTGCCAGCAGTTTCAACCTTTGGGACACCTCTAACTATGGCTACACCTTC	CASSFNLWDTSNYGYTF
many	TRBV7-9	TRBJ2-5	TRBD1	TGTGCCAGCAGCCCCCAACGGACAGGACCCGAGACCCAGTACTTC	CASSPQRTGPETQYF
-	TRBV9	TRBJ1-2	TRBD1	TGTGCCAGCAGCCCCCGACAGGGTGGATACTATGGCTACACCTTC	CASSPRQGGYYGYTF
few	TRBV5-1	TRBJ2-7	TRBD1	TGCGCCAGCAGCCCAACTACGGGACAGGGCAACGAGCAGTACTTC	CASSPTTGQGNEQYF
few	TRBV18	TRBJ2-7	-	TGTGCCAGCTCACCCGGGGCAGGAGCCTACGAGCAGTACTTC	CASSPGAGAYEQYF
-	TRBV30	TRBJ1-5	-	TGTGCCTGGAGTACGGACAGACTGAATCAGCCCCAGCATTTT	CAWSTDRLNQPQHF
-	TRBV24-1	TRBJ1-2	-	TGTGCCACCAGTTCCGGAGGGGCGAACTATGGCTACACCTTC	CATSSGGANYGYTF
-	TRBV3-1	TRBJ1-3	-	TGTGCCAGCAGCCACGACGGAGGAAACACCATATATTTT	CASSHDGGNTIYF
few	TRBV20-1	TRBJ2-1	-	TGCAGTGCTAGAGATTTTGCTAGAATTGGGAATGAGCAGTTCTTC	CSARDFARIGNEQFF
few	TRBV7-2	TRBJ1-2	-	TGTGCCAGCAGCCTCCCCCGGTTCCGAGGCTACACCTTC	CASSLPRFRGYTF
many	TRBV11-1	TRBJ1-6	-	TGTGCCAGCGCTCGAGTGAACAGAGACTCACCCCTCCACTTT	CASARVNRDSPLHF
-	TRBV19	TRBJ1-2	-	TGTGCCAGTAGTATGTCTGCTGGCTACACCTTC	CASSMSAGYTF
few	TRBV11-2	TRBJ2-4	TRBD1	TGTGCCAGCAGCTTAGCAGGGGGAGCCAAAAACATTCAGTACTTC	CASSLAGGAKNIQYF
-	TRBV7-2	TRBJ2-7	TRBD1	TGTGCCAGCAGCCTTCAGACAGGGCCAGGCGAGCAGTACTTC	CASSLQTGPGEQYF
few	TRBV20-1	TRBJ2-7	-	TGCAGTGCTAGTGGGACTGTCTCCTACGAGCAGTACTTC	CSASGTVSYEQYF
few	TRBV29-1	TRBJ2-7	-	TGCAGCGTTTTGGAGGCAGGGGCCGGCGAGCAGTACTTC	CSVLEAGAGEQYF
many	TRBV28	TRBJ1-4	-	TGTGCCAGCAAAATGACAGGTCGGAATGAAAAACTGTTTTTT	CASKMTGRNEKLFF
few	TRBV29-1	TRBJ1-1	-	TGCAGCGCCGAACGGTCTACTGAAGCTTTCTTT	CSAERSTEAFF
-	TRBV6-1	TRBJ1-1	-	TGTGCCAGCCGTACATATCAAGGAAACACTGAAGCTTTCTTT	CASRTYQGNTEAFF
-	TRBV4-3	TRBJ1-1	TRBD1	TGCGCCAGCAGCCAAAGGGCAGGGACAGCAGGCACTGAAGCTTTCTTT	CASSQRAGTAGTEAFF
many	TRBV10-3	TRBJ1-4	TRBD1	TGTGCCATCAGTAGATCCGGGACAGGGGAAGAAAAACTGTTTTTT	CAISRSGTGEEKLFF
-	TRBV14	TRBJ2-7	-	TGTGCCAGCAGCCTCAGGGGTTTCTACGAGCAGTACTTC	CASSLRGFYEQYF
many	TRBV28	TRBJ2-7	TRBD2	TGTGCCAGCAGTCACGCCCTAGCGGGAAGCGTCCACGAGCAGTACTTC	CASSHALAGSVHEQYF
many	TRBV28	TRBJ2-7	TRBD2	TGTGCCAGCAGTTGGGCGGGGGGGCCTATCGAGCAGTACTTC	CASSWAGGPIEQYF
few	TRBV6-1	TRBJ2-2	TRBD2	TGTGCCAGCAGTCCGACTAGCGGGAGGGCCCCGACCGGGGAGCTGTTTTTT	CASSPTSGRAPTGELFF
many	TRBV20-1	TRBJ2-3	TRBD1	TGCAGTGCTAGCCGGGACAGGGGGGAAGATACGCAGTATTTT	CSASRDRGEDTQYF
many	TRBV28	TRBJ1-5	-	TGTGCCAGCAGTTTACTCAGGGCCCTCAATCAGCCCCAGCATTTT	CASSLLRALNQPQHF
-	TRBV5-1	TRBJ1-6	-	TGCGCCAGCAGCTTGGTGGGGTTGTCACCCCTCCACTTT	CASSLVGLSPLHF
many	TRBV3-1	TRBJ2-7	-	TGTGCCAGCAGCCAAGAGGACAGCTACGAGCAGTACTTC	CASSQEDSYEQYF
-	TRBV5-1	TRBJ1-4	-	TGCGCCAGCAGCTTAGACGGGCAGAATAATGAAAAACTGTTTTTT	CASSLDGQNNEKLFF
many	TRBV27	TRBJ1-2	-	TGTGCCAGCAGTCGTTACGGTGCTAACTATGGCTACACCTTC	CASSRYGANYGYTF
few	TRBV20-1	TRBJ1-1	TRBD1	TGCAGTGCTAGTGATACGGACAGGATCGCGACTTTCTTT	CSASDTDRIATFF
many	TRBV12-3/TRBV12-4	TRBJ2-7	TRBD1	TGTGCCAGCTCCAGGGGGCAGGCCTCCTACGAGCAGTACTTC	CASSRGQASYEQYF
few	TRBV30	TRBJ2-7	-	TGTGCCTGGAGTAAGGGAGTCCAGTACTTC	CAWSKGVQYF
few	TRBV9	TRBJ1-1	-	TGTGCCAGCAGCGTAGGATCGGCAGGGTCGAACACTGAAGCTTTCTTT	CASSVGSAGSNTEAFF
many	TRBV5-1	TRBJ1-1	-	TGCGCCAGCAGCTTTAGAAGGGGATCGGACACTGAAGCTTTCTTT	CASSFRRGSDTEAFF
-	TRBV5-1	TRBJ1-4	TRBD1	TGCGCCAGCAGGATCTCAGGGGGGAAACTGTTTTTT	CASRISGGKLFF